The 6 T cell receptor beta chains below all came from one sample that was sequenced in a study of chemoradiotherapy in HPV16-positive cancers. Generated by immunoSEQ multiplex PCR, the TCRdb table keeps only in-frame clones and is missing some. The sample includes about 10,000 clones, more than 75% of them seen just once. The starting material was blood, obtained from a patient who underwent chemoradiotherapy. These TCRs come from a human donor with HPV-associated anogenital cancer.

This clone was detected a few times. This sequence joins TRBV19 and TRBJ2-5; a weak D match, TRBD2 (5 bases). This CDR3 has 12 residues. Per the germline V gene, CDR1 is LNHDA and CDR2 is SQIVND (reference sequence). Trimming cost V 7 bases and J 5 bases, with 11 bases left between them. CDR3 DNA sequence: TGTGCCAGTAACGACCGAGGGGAGACCCAGTACTTC. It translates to CASNDRGETQYF. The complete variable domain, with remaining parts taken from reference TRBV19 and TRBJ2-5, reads DGGITQSPKYLFRKEGQNVTLSCEQNLNHDAMYWYRQDPGQGLRLIYYSQIVNDFQKGDIAEGYSVSREKKESFPLTVTSAQKNPTAFYLCASNDRGETQYFGPGTRLLVL.

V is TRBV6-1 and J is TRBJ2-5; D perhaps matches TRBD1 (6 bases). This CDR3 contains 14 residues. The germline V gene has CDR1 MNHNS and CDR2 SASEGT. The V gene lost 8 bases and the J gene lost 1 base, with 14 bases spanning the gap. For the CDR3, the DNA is TGTGCCAGCGGATCAACAGGGACCCAAGAGACCCAGTACTTC. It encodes CASGSTGTQETQYF.

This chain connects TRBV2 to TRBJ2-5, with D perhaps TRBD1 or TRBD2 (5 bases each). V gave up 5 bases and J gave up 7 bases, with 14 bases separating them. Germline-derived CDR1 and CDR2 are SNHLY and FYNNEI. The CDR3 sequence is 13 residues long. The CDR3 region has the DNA TGTGCCAGCAGTAGGGACGGACTTGGGACCCAGTACTTC. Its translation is CASSRDGLGTQYF.

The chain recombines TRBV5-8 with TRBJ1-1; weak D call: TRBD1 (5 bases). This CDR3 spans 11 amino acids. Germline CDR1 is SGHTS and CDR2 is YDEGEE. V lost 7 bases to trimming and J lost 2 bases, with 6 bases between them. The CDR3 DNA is TGTGCCAGCGGGGGAAACACTGAAGCTTTCTTT. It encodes CASGGNTEAFF.

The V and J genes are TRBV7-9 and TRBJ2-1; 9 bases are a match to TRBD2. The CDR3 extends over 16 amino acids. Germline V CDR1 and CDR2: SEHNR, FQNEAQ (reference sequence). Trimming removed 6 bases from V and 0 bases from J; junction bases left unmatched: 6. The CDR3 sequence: CASRFGGGASYNEQFF. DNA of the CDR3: TGTGCCAGCAGATTTGGCGGGGGGGCCTCCTACAATGAGCAGTTCTTC.

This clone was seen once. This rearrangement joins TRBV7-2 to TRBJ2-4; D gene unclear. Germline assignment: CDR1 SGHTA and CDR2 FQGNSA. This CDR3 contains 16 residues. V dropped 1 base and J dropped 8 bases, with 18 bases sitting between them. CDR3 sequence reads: CASSLDASDWTYIQYF. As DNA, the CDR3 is TGTGCCAGCAGCTTAGACGCATCCGACTGGACGTACATTCAGTACTTC. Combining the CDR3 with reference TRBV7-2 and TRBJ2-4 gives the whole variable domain GAGVSQSPSNKVTEKGKDVELRCDPISGHTALYWYRQSLGQGLEFLIYFQGNSAPDKSGLPSDRFSAERTGGSVSTLTIQRTQQEDSAVYLCASSLDASDWTYIQYFGAGTRLSVL.